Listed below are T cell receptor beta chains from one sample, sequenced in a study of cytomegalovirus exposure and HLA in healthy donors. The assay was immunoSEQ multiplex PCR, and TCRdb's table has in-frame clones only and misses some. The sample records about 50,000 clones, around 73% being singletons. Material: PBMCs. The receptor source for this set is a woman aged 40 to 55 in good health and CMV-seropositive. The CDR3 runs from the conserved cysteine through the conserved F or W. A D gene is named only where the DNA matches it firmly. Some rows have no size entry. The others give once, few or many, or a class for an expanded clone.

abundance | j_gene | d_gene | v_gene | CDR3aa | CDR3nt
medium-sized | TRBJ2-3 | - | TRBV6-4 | CASSDEAEGTDTQYF | TGTGCCAGCAGTGATGAGGCGGAAGGAACAGATACGCAGTATTTT
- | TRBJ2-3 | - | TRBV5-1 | CASSSKSTDTQYF | TGCGCCAGCAGTTCTAAGTCCACAGATACGCAGTATTTT
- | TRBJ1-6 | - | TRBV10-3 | CAISESGSYNSPLHF | TGTGCCATCAGTGAGAGCGGGAGCTATAATTCACCCCTCCACTTT
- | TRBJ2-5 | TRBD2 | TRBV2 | CASRSGSGNWETQYF | TGTGCCAGCAGGAGTGGGAGCGGGAACTGGGAGACCCAGTACTTC
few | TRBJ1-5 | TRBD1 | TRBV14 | CASSRTGDQPQHF | TGTGCCAGCAGTCGGACAGGGGATCAGCCCCAGCATTTT
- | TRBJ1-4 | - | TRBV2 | CASSDSGGREKLFF | TGTGCCAGCAGTGACAGCGGGGGAAGGGAAAAACTGTTTTTT
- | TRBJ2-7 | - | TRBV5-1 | CASSLAPESYEQYF | TGCGCCAGCAGCTTGGCTCCCGAGTCCTACGAGCAGTACTTC
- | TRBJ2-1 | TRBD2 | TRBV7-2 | CASSLFGGRTSGPNEQFF | TGTGCCAGCAGCTTATTCGGTGGCAGGACTAGCGGACCCAATGAGCAGTTCTTC
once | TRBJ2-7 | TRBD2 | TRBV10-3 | CAIRSSPGLAGGEGSYEQYF | TGTGCCATCAGGAGTTCCCCGGGACTAGCGGGGGGCGAAGGGTCCTACGAGCAGTACTTC
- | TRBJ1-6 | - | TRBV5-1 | CASSLADSVNSPLHF | TGCGCCAGCAGCTTGGCCGACAGCGTTAATTCACCCCTCCACTTT
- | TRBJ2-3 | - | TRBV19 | CASSIRGRIDTQYF | TGTGCCAGTAGTATCAGGGGTAGGATAGATACGCAGTATTTT
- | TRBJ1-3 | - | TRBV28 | CASGQLISGNTIYF | TGTGCCAGCGGGCAGCTAATCTCTGGAAACACCATATATTTT
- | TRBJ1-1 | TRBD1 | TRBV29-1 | CSARRGGLNTEAFF | TGCAGCGCCCGTAGAGGGGGCTTGAACACTGAAGCTTTCTTT
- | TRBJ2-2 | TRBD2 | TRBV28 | CASRAGVTGELFF | TGTGCCAGCAGGGCGGGGGTTACCGGGGAGCTGTTTTTT
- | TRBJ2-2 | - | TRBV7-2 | CASSPTSTNTGELFF | TGTGCCAGCAGCCCAACTAGTACGAACACCGGGGAGCTGTTTTTT
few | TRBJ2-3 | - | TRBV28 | CASSFGPPDTQYF | TGTGCCAGCAGTTTTGGGCCCCCAGATACGCAGTATTTT
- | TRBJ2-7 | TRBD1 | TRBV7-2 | CASSSDRGPREQYF | TGTGCCAGCAGCTCGGACAGGGGGCCGCGCGAGCAGTACTTC